This passage covers 6 T cell receptor beta chains from one sample sequenced in a study of identical twins. TCRdb re-analysed the 5' RACE reads in MiXCR, keeping a single row per CDR3 protein. The sample contains roughly 1,500,000 distinct CDR3 sequences, around 33% of which appear only once. The sample taken for sequencing was cord blood. All receptors come from a newborn girl in good health.

The chain couples TRBV12-3 or TRBV12-4 to TRBJ1-2; TRBD1 matches 11 bases. The CDR3 is 14 residues long. V shed 5 bases and J 4 bases; nucleotides not matched to a gene: 3. CDR3 DNA sequence: TGTGCCAGCAGTGGTGGACAGGGGGCCTATGGCTACACCTTC. It specifies CASSGGQGAYGYTF.

In its sample, this clonotype was seen a few times. V usage is TRBV20-1 and J usage is TRBJ1-4; D call uncertain. The germline V and J ends were trimmed by 6 bases and 8 bases, with 16 bases remaining between them. The CDR3 contains 13 residues. The germline gives CDR1 DFQATT, CDR2 SNEGSKA (reference sequence). The CDR3 DNA follows: TGCAGTGCCTACCATGGGCCCCGAGAAAAACTGTTTTTT. Encoded protein: CSAYHGPREKLFF.

The chain is built from TRBV5-1 and TRBJ1-1, with TRBD1 as a possible D gene (5 bases). V was cut by 0 bases and J by 1 base, with 13 bases left in between. The germline V gene has CDR1 SGHRS and CDR2 YFSETQ. The CDR3 consists of 16 residues. As DNA, the CDR3 is TGCGCCAGCAGCTTGGCCTTGGACATACAGAACACTGAAGCTTTCTTT. Translating it yields CASSLALDIQNTEAFF.

The sample holds a few counts of this clonotype. The chain has TRBV16 and TRBJ2-3; TRBD1 matches 7 bases. This CDR3 has 14 residues. Germline values: CDR1 KGHSY, CDR2 FQNENV. V shed 2 bases, J shed 7 bases, and the junction held 6 bases outside the gene matches. CDR3 nucleotide sequence: TGTGCCAGCAGCCAAACGACAGGGAAAAATACGCAGTATTTT. This encodes CASSQTTGKNTQYF. Based on the CDR3 plus reference TRBV16 and TRBJ2-3, the full variable domain is GEEVAQTPKHLVRGEGQKAKLYCAPIKGHSYVFWYQQVLKNEFKFLISFQNENVFDETGMPKERFSAKCLPNSPCSLEIQATKLEDSAVYFCASSQTTGKNTQYFGPGTRLTVL.

This sequence joins TRBV10-3 and TRBJ2-3, with D possibly being TRBD2 (5 bases). The CDR3 is 14 residues long. The ends were cut back, 4 bases at V and 2 bases at J, with 10 bases in the middle. CDR1 is ENHRY and CDR2 is SYGVKD in the germline V gene. CDR3 DNA sequence: TGTGCCATCAGTGTAGGAGCGGCCACAGATACGCAGTATTTT. It yields the protein CAISVGAATDTQYF.

The chain links TRBV24-1 to TRBJ2-1, with D possibly being TRBD2 (7 bases). In germline, CDR1 is KGHDR, CDR2 SFDVKD. Trimming removed 3 bases from V and 4 bases from J, with 12 bases in between. The CDR3 is made up of 15 amino acids. The DNA of the CDR3 is TGTGCCACCAGTGATGTCGGGGGGCCTTACAATGAGCAGTTCTTC. This encodes CATSDVGGPYNEQFF.